Listed here are 11 T cell receptor beta chains from one sample, sequenced in a study of CD8 T cells in Susac syndrome. Random-hexamer reverse transcription was applied to 0.5 to 1 ug RNA. TCRdb ran MiXCR on the immunoSEQ multiplex PCR reads and lists one entry per CDR3 protein. The sample has about 200,000 distinct CDR3 sequences, 90% to 95% seen once. The sample comprised CD4+ T cells from PBMCs. These receptors were obtained from a human donor in good health.

The chain combines TRBV4-3 with TRBJ2-1; weak D call: TRBD1 (6 bases). The CDR3 consists of 15 residues. Trimming shortened V by 4 bases and J by 9 bases, and 19 bases separated the two germline ends. Germline V gives CDR1 LGHNA, CDR2 YSLEER. CDR3 loop: CASSPPQGTISEQFF. For the CDR3, the DNA is TGCGCCAGCAGCCCCCCACAGGGAACAATCAGTGAGCAGTTCTTC.

The chain has TRBV7-2 and TRBJ1-5; tentatively, D is TRBD1 (5 bases). The CDR3 is 15 amino acids. Germline V gives CDR1 SGHTA, CDR2 FQGNSA. V dropped 5 bases and J dropped 3 bases, with 14 bases sitting between them. CDR3 loop: CASSALGLFNQPQHF. CDR3 DNA: TGTGCCAGCAGCGCTCTGGGGCTTTTCAATCAGCCCCAGCATTTT.

J is TRBJ2-5 and V is TRBV5-4; D uncertain. The CDR3 runs 15 residues. V was shortened by 1 base and J by 5 bases, with 15 bases between the two germline ends. Germline V gives CDR1 SGHNT, CDR2 YYREEE (reference sequence). In nucleotides, the CDR3 is TGTGCCAGCAGCTTGCCCGCAGGCGATGGGGAGACCCAGTACTTC. Its translation is CASSLPAGDGETQYF. Drawing the rest from reference TRBV5-4 and TRBJ2-5, the complete variable domain is ETGVTQSPTHLIKTRGQQVTLRCSSQSGHNTVSWYQQALGQGPQFIFQYYREEENGRGNFPPRFSGLQFPNYSSELNVNALELDDSALYLCASSLPAGDGETQYFGPGTRLLVL.

J is TRBJ1-2 and V is TRBV7-2; D is ambiguous. Germline values: CDR1 SGHTA, CDR2 FQGNSA. This CDR3 is 13 amino acids long. V dropped 1 base and J dropped 4 bases, with 7 bases sitting between them. CDR3 protein: CASSLDPVYGYTF. DNA for the CDR3: TGTGCCAGCAGCTTAGATCCGGTCTATGGCTACACCTTC.

The chain links TRBV4-3 to TRBJ2-7, with a weak D call TRBD2 (6 bases). The germline V gene encodes CDR1 LGHNA and CDR2 YSLEER. CDR3 length equals 18 residues. The V gene lost 0 bases and the J gene lost 5 bases, with 23 bases spanning the gap. The CDR3 nucleotides read TGCGCCAGCAGCCAAGATCACGGAGGGGCGGGTTCTCAGGACGAGCAGTACTTC. This sequence encodes CASSQDHGGAGSQDEQYF.

The chain uses TRBV12-3 or TRBV12-4 and TRBJ1-1; TRBD1 matches 7 bases. Trimming at V came to 5 bases and at J to 4 bases, leaving 4 bases not matched to a gene. This CDR3 is 13 amino acids long. For the CDR3, the DNA is TGTGCCAGCAGTAGGGGACAGCCCACTGAAGCTTTCTTT. It specifies CASSRGQPTEAFF.

This chain links TRBV3-1 with TRBJ2-2; D unclear. Germline V lookup: CDR1 LGHDT, CDR2 YNNKEL (reference sequence). The germline V and J ends were trimmed by 3 bases and 1 base, with 9 bases remaining between them. This CDR3 comprises 15 residues. CDR3 DNA sequence: TGTGCCAGCAGCCAGCGGCCTTTGAACACCGGGGAGCTGTTTTTT. It is translated as CASSQRPLNTGELFF.

This clonotype was observed a single time. This chain joins TRBV3-1 and TRBJ2-1, with D tentatively TRBD2 (6 bases). Trimming shortened V by 3 bases and J by 0 bases, and 15 bases separated the two germline ends. Germline V gene lookup returns CDR1 LGHDT and CDR2 YNNKEL (reference sequence). The CDR3 has 17 residues. In nucleotides, the CDR3 is TGTGCCAGCAGCCAGTCTGTGGCGGGGAGCTCCTACAATGAGCAGTTCTTC. It codes for CASSQSVAGSSYNEQFF.

The rearrangement joins TRBV7-3 to TRBJ1-2; maybe TRBD1 (5 bases). The CDR3 runs 13 residues. Deletions cut 1 base from V and 4 bases from J, with 7 bases between. The germline V gene encodes CDR1 SGHTA and CDR2 FQGTGA. CDR3 region: CASSLMGGYGYTF. The CDR3 DNA sequence: TGTGCCAGCAGCTTAATGGGGGGCTATGGCTACACCTTC.

This clonotype was seen once. CDR3 DNA: TGCAGCGTTGATGCGGACAGGGGAAGAGGCTACACCTTC. Its protein is CSVDADRGRGYTF. This chain links TRBV29-1 with TRBJ1-2; 9 nucleotides match TRBD1. V lost 3 bases, J lost 8 bases, and 7 bases stayed unmatched. The germline V gene encodes CDR1 SQVTM and CDR2 ANQGSEA. This CDR3 region has 13 residues.

V is TRBV29-1 and J is TRBJ2-2; the D is unclear. V gave up 1 base and J gave up 3 bases, with 9 bases separating them. The V gene's germline CDR1 is SQVTM and CDR2 ANQGSEA. The CDR3 loop spans 14 amino acids. The CDR3 loop is CSVEVQAHTGELFF. The CDR3 bases are TGCAGCGTTGAAGTCCAGGCGCACACCGGGGAGCTGTTTTTT.